A selection of T cell receptor beta chains follows, all from one sample in a study of OX40 agonist ivuxolimab in advanced cancers. TCRdb's table, derived via immunoSEQ multiplex PCR, lists solely in-frame clones and lacks some. The table has 20,000 to 25,000 clones, around 78% seen once. Sequenced material: CD4+ or CD8+ T cells sorted from blood, taken in a trial of the OX40 agonist ivuxolimab. These TCRs come from an adult with an advanced solid tumor such as melanoma, head and neck, liver or kidney cancer. The CDR3 runs from the conserved cysteine through the conserved F or W.

v_gene	len	j_gene	CDR3aa
TRBV28	16	TRBJ2-4	CATNLGGGASGNIQYF
TRBV2	15	TRBJ2-3	CASSDRGFGTDTQYF
TRBV5-1	16	TRBJ2-7	CASSLRRDRGSYEQYF
TRBV9	15	TRBJ1-2	CASSDLTGGSYGYTF
TRBV2	13	TRBJ2-5	CASSEGTQETQYF
TRBV11-2	13	TRBJ2-5	CASSSDQGTAQYF
TRBV10-1	13	TRBJ1-1	CASSPGGNTEAFF
TRBV21-1	8	TRBJ1-4	CANEKLFF
TRBV7-6	15	TRBJ2-2	CASSLASSGGGELFF
TRBV7-3	16	TRBJ2-3	CASSYGVAGYTDTQYF
TRBV27	13	TRBJ2-7	CASSLSALVEQYF
TRBV7-7	14	TRBJ2-1	CASSKSGSWDEQFF
TRBV4-1	16	TRBJ2-5	CASSQASGTFQETQYF
TRBV4-1	17	TRBJ2-1	CASSQEGAGATYNEQFF
TRBV14	16	TRBJ2-3	CASSHRTFLSTDTQYF
TRBV10-3	12	TRBJ1-1	CAIGQENTEAFF
TRBV4-1	15	TRBJ2-7	CASSQHSRGSYEQYF
TRBV11-3	14	TRBJ1-1	CASSPPNREGEAFF
TRBV9	16	TRBJ2-7	CASSVNVQGAIHEQYF
TRBV7-6	15	TRBJ2-3	CASSSGLAGGDTQYF
TRBV19	15	TRBJ1-1	CASSIGGGINTEAFF
TRBV11-2	14	TRBJ2-5	CASSSQGAGETQYF